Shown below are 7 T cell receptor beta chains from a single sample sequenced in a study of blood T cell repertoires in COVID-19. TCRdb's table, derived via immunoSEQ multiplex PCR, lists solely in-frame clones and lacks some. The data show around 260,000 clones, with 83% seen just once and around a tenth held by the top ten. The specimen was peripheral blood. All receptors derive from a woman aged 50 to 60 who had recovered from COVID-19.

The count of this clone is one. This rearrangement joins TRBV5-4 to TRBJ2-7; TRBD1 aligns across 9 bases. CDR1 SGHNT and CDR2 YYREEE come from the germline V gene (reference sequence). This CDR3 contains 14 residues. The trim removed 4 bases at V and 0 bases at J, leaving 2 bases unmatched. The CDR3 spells CASSGQGTSYEQYF. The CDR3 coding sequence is TGTGCCAGCAGCGGACAGGGGACCTCCTACGAGCAGTACTTC. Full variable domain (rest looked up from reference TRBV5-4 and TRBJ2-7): ETGVTQSPTHLIKTRGQQVTLRCSSQSGHNTVSWYQQALGQGPQFIFQYYREEENGRGNFPPRFSGLQFPNYSSELNVNALELDDSALYLCASSGQGTSYEQYFGPGTRLTVT.

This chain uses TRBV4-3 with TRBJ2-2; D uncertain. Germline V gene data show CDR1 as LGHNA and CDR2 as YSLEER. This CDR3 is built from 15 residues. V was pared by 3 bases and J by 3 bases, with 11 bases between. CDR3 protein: CASSQSRRDTGELFF. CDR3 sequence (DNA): TGCGCCAGCAGCCAGAGTCGTAGAGACACCGGGGAGCTGTTTTTT.

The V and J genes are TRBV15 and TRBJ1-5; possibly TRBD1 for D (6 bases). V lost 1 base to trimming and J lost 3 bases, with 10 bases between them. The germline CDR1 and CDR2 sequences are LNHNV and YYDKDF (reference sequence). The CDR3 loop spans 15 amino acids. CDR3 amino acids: CATSRVTGYNQPQHF. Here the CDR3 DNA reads TGTGCCACCAGCAGAGTTACAGGGTACAATCAGCCCCAGCATTTT.

CDR3 nucleotide sequence: TGTGCCAGCAGTATACGACCCGGGACTAGCGGGGGTGATGAGCAGTTCTTC. Translated: CASSIRPGTSGGDEQFF. The rearrangement uses TRBV6-2 or TRBV6-3 and TRBJ2-1, with TRBD2 matching over 14 bases. J lost 8 bases, V lost 5 bases, and 11 bases had no gene match. The CDR3 has 17 amino acids. CDR1 is MNHEY and CDR2 is SVGEGT in the germline V gene.

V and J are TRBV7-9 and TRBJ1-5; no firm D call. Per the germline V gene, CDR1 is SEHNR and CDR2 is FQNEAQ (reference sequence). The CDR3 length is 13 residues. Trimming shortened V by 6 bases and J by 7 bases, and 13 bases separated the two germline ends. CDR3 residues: CASSLPGVQPQHF. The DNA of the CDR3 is TGTGCCAGCAGTCTGCCCGGGGTCCAGCCCCAGCATTTT. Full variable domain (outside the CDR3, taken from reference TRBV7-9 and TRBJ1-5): DTGVSQNPRHKITKRGQNVTFRCDPISEHNRLYWYRQTLGQGPEFLTYFQNEAQLEKSRLLSDRFSAERPKGSFSTLEIQRTEQGDSAMYLCASSLPGVQPQHFGDGTRLSIL.

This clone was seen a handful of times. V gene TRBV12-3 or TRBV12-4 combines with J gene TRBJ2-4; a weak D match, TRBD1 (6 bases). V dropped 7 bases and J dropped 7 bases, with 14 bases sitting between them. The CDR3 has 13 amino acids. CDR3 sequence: CASTASTGNIQYF. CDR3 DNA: TGTGCCAGCACGGCATCTACAGGGAACATTCAGTACTTC.

The chain's CDR3 is CASSAGQGNTGELFF. The CDR3 nucleotides read TGTGCCAGCAGTGCGGGACAGGGGAACACCGGGGAGCTGTTTTTT. J is TRBJ2-2 and V is TRBV11-3; TRBD1 matches 9 bases. This CDR3 is 15 amino acids long. V lost 6 bases and J lost 1; bases outside the gene matches: 3. The germline gives CDR1 SGHNT, CDR2 YENEEA.